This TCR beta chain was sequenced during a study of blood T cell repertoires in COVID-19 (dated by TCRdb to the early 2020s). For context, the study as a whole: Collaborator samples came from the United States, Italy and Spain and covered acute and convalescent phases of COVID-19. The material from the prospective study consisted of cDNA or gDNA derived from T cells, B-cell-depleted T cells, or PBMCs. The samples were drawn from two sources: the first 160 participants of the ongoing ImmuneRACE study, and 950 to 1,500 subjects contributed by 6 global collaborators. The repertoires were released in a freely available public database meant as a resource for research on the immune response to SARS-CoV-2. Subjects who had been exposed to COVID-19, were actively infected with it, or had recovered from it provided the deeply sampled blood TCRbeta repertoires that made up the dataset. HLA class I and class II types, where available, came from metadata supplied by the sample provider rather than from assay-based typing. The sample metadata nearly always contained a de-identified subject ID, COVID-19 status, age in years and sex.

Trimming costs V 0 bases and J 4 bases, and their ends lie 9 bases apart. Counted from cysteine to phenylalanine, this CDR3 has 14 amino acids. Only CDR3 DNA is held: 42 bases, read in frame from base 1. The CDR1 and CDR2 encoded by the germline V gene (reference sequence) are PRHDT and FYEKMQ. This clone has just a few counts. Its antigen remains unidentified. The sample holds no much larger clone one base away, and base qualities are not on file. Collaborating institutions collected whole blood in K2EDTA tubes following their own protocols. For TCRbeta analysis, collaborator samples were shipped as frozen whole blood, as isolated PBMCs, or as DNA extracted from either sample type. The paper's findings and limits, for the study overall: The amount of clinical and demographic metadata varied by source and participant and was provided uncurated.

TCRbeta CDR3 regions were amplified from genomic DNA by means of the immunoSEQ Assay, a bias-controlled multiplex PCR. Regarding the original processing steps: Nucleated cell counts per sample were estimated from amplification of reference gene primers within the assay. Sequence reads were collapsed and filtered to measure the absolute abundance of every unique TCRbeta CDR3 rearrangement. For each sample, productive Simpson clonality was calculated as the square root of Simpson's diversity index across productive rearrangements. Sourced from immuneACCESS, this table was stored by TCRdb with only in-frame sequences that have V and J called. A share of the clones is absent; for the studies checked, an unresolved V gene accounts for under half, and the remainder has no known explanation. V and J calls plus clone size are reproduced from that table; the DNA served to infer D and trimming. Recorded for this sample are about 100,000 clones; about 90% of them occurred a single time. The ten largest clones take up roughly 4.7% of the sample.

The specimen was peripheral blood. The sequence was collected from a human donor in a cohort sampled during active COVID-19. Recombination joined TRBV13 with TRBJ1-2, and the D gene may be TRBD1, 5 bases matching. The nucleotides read TGTGCCAGCAGCTTAGGGGGGCAGGGCTATGGCTACACCTTC. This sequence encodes CASSLGGQGYGYTF.